This entry lists 16 T cell receptor beta chains sequenced from one sample in a study of CD8+CD57+ T cells in acquired aplastic anemia. Patients chosen for sequencing had shown CD8+CD57+ cell expansion by flow cytometry. Genomic DNA was employed as the template in profiling TCR beta VDJ and CDR3. Via MiXCR, TCRdb re-called the reads, giving one row per CDR3 protein. The data contain some 200,000 distinct CDR3 sequences, 65% of them singletons. What was sequenced was sorted CD4+, CD8+, or CD8+CD57+ T cells (not recorded which) from PBMCs. Receptors originate from a human donor with aplastic anemia.

This clonotype was detected ten times or more. The rearrangement joins TRBV6-5 to TRBJ2-2; D gene ambiguous. Trimming removed 2 bases from V and 3 bases from J, with 10 bases in between. Germline CDR1 MNHEY, CDR2 SVGAGI. The CDR3 covers 15 residues. The CDR3 sequence: CASSYEAGDTGELFF. Here the CDR3 DNA reads TGTGCCAGCAGTTACGAAGCAGGAGACACCGGGGAGCTGTTTTTT.

This chain uses TRBV10-3 with TRBJ2-7, with D possibly matching TRBD2 (6 bases). CDR1 and CDR2 from the germline V gene are ENHRY and SYGVKD. CDR3 length: 12 residues. V lost 9 bases to trimming and J lost 3 bases, with 12 bases between them. The CDR3 is CAMRDSRYEQYF. CDR3 bases: TGTGCCATGCGGGACTCCCGCTACGAGCAGTACTTC.

The chain has TRBV27 and TRBJ2-1; 10 positions match TRBD2. J gave up 4 bases and V 6 bases, and 15 bases lay outside the gene matches. This CDR3 contains 18 residues. Germline assignment: CDR1 MNHEY and CDR2 SMNVEV (reference sequence). For the CDR3, the DNA is TGTGCCAGCAGCTTTACAGCCTCCCAGCGGGGGGGTTACAATGAGCAGTTCTTC. Translated: CASSFTASQRGGYNEQFF.

The rearrangement links TRBV14 to TRBJ1-1; D is possibly TRBD1 (5 bases). The ends were cut back, 4 bases at V and 3 bases at J, with 15 bases in the middle. This CDR3 is built from 15 residues. Germline-derived CDR1 and CDR2 are SGHDN and FVKESK. CDR3 sequence: CASSPYLGVDTEAFF. CDR3 coding DNA: TGTGCCAGCAGCCCGTATTTGGGGGTGGACACTGAAGCTTTCTTT.

The chain uses TRBV29-1 and TRBJ2-5; 7 bases map to TRBD1. The V and J ends lost 0 bases and 5 bases, in that order; junction bases with no gene match: 9. Germline V lookup: CDR1 SQVTM, CDR2 ANQGSEA. The length of the CDR3 is 15 residues. CDR3 DNA: TGCAGCGTTGAAGATCTTGACAGGGCTATGGAGACCCAGTACTTC. Its translation is CSVEDLDRAMETQYF.

The gene calls are TRBV20-1 and TRBJ1-5, with D possibly TRBD1 on 6 matching bases. Germline CDR1 DFQATT, CDR2 SNEGSKA (reference sequence). The V and J ends lost 6 bases and 3 bases respectively, with 15 bases between them. The CDR3 totals 14 residues. The CDR3 loop reads CSAPRQDPNQPQHF. The DNA for the CDR3 is TGCAGTGCGCCTCGACAGGACCCCAATCAGCCCCAGCATTTT.

This clonotype was observed a handful of times. The J gene is TRBJ2-2, the V gene TRBV7-7, with unresolved D. V shed 1 base and J shed 1 base, with 4 bases lying between them. This CDR3 contains 14 residues. Germline CDR1 and CDR2: SSHAT and FNYEAQ (reference sequence). CDR3 in DNA: TGTGCCAGCAGCTTAGGACAGAACACCGGGGAGCTGTTTTTT. Translation gives CASSLGQNTGELFF.

V gene TRBV5-5 combines with J gene TRBJ2-7, with 9 bases fitting TRBD1. Per the germline V gene, CDR1 is SGHKS and CDR2 is YYEKEE (reference sequence). The CDR3 contains 15 residues. With V trimmed by 4 bases and J by 4 bases, 9 bases remained unmatched. CDR3 amino acids: CASSQTGTGNYEQYF. In nucleotides, the CDR3 is TGTGCCAGCAGCCAGACCGGGACAGGGAATTACGAGCAGTACTTC. Together with reference TRBV5-5 and TRBJ2-7, the CDR3 gives the full variable domain: DAGVTQSPTHLIKTRGQQVTLRCSPISGHKSVSWYQQVLGQGPQFIFQYYEKEERGRGNFPDRFSARQFPNYSSELNVNALLLGDSALYLCASSQTGTGNYEQYFGPGTRLTVT.

The chain couples TRBV5-1 to TRBJ1-6, with 7 nucleotides matching TRBD1. Losses at the gene ends were 3 bases for V and 1 base for J; bases not matched to a gene: 1. Germline V gene data show CDR1 as SGHRS and CDR2 as YFSETQ. This CDR3 contains 15 residues. CDR3 nucleotides: TGCGCCAGCAGCTCGGGACAGTCCTATAATTCACCCCTCCACTTT. Its translation: CASSSGQSYNSPLHF.

This clonotype was seen only a few times. V gene TRBV20-1 combines with J gene TRBJ1-6; 9 nucleotides align to TRBD1. The CDR3 sequence is 15 residues long. After removal of 0 bases from V and 8 bases from J, the junction contained 5 bases not matched to a gene. Germline CDR1 and CDR2: DFQATT and SNEGSKA (reference sequence). CDR3 residues: CSARDPGQGHSPLHF. DNA for the CDR3: TGCAGTGCTAGAGATCCGGGACAGGGCCATTCACCCCTCCACTTT.

V is TRBV7-2 and J is TRBJ2-3; D might be TRBD1 (5 bases). The CDR3 has 13 amino acids. Germline V gives CDR1 SGHTA, CDR2 FQGNSA. V lost 5 bases to trimming and J lost 4 bases, with 10 bases between them. CDR3 nucleotide sequence: TGTGCCAGCAGCCACTCGACAGCAGATACGCAGTATTTT. Its translation is CASSHSTADTQYF.

The V gene is TRBV2, the J gene TRBJ2-1; the match to TRBD2 covers 10 bases. Germline assignment: CDR1 SNHLY and CDR2 FYNNEI. Trimming at V came to 4 bases and at J to 9 bases, leaving 9 bases not matched to a gene. CDR3 size: 15 residues. In nucleotides, the CDR3 is TGTGCCAGCAGTGGGCTAGCGGGAGTTGACAGTGAGCAGTTCTTC. Translated, it gives CASSGLAGVDSEQFF.

This clonotype was counted a single time. The V call is TRBV12-3 or TRBV12-4, the J call TRBJ1-2; 10 bases agree with TRBD1. CDR3 length: 13 residues. V shed 6 bases, J shed 6 bases, and the junction held 4 bases outside the gene matches. The CDR3 nucleotides read TGTGCCAGCAGGACCGGGACAGGGGATGGCTACACCTTC. Its protein product is CASRTGTGDGYTF.

For the CDR3, the DNA is TGCAGCGTTGGACAGGGGGCGAACAATGAGCAGTTCTTC. Translation gives CSVGQGANNEQFF. J is TRBJ2-1 and V is TRBV29-1, with TRBD1 matching 10 bases. V lost 4 bases, J lost 5 bases, and 2 bases stayed unmatched. The germline CDR1 and CDR2 sequences are SQVTM and ANQGSEA. CDR3 length equals 13 residues.

As concerns this clonotype: One junction end disagrees with the germline gene, perhaps due to a read error. V is TRBV20-1 and J is TRBJ1-6; D gene uncertain. Germline values: CDR1 DFQATT, CDR2 SNEGSKA (reference sequence). The CDR3 loop spans 13 amino acids. The CDR3 sequence: CSARDTGNSPLHF. The CDR3 DNA follows: TGCAGTGCTAGAGATACGGGTAATTCGCCCCTCCACTTT.

This chain joins TRBV3-1 and TRBJ1-2; a weak D match, TRBD1 (5 bases). The V gene lost 5 bases and the J gene lost 3 bases, with 16 bases spanning the gap. CDR1 is LGHDT, CDR2 YNNKEL, per germline (reference sequence). The CDR3 is 15 residues long. As DNA, the CDR3 is TGTGCCAGCAGCGTCAGCCCAGGGTGGTACTATGGCTACACCTTC. Its translation is CASSVSPGWYYGYTF.